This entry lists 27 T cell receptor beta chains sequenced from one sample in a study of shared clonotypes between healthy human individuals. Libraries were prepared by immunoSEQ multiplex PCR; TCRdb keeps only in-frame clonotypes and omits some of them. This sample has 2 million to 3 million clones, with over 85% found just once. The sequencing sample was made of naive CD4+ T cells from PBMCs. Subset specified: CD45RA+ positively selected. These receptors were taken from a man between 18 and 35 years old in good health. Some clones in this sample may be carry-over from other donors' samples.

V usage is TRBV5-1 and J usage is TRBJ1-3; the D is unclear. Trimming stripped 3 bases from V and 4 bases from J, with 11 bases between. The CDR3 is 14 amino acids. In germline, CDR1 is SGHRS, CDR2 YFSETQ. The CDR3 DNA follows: TGCGCCAGCAGCTCCTCCACGTCCGGAAACACCATATATTTT. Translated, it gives CASSSSTSGNTIYF.

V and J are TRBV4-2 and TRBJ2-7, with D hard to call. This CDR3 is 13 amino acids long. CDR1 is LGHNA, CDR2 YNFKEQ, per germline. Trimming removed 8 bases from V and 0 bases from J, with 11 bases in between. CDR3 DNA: TGTGCCAGCGGTAGAGTACTCTCCTACGAGCAGTACTTC. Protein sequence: CASGRVLSYEQYF.

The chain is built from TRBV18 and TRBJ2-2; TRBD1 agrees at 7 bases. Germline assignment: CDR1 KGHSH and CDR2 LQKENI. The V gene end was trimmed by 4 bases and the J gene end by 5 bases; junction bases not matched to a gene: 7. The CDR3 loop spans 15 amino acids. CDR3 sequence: CASSQRQGWTGELFF. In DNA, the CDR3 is TGTGCCAGCTCACAAAGACAGGGTTGGACCGGGGAGCTGTTTTTT.

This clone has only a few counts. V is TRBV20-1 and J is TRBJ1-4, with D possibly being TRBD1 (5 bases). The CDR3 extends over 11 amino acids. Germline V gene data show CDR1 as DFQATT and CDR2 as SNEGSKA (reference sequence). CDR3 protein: CTGLRGEKLFF. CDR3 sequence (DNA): TGCACCGGACTAAGGGGAGAAAAACTGTTTTTT.

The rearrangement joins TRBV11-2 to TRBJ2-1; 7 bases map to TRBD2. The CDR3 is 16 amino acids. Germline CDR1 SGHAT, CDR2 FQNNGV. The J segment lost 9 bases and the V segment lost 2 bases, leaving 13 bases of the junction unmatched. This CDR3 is CASSLSGVLAIIEQFF. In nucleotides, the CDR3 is TGTGCCAGCAGCTTATCGGGGGTACTAGCGATTATTGAGCAGTTCTTC.

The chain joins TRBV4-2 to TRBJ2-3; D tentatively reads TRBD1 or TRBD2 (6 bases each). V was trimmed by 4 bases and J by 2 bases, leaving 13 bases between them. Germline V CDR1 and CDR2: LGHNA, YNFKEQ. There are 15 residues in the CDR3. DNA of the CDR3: TGTGCCAGCAGCCGAAAACAGGGACTCACAGATACGCAGTATTTT. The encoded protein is CASSRKQGLTDTQYF.

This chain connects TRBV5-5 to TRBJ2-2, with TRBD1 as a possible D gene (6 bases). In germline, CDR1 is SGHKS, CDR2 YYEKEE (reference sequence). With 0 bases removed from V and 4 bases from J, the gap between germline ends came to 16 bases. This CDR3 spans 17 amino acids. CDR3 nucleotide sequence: TGTGCCAGCAGCTTGGTGGTGGGGGCGCCGGCCACCGGGGAGCTGTTTTTT. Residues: CASSLVVGAPATGELFF.

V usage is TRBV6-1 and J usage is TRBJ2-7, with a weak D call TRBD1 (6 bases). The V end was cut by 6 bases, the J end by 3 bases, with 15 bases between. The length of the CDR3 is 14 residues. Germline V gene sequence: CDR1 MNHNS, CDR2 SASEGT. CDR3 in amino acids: CASRSLGTSYEQYF. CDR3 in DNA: TGTGCCAGCAGATCACTAGGGACAAGCTACGAGCAGTACTTC.

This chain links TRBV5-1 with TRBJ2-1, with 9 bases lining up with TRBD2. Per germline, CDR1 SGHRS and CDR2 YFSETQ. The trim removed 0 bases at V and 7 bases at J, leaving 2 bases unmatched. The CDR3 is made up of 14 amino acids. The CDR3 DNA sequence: TGCGCCAGCAGCTTGGACACTAGCGGGAATGAGCAGTTCTTC. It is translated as CASSLDTSGNEQFF.

CDR3 protein: CASSHRDRVGEQYF. The CDR3 DNA reads TGTGCCAGCAGCCACCGGGACAGGGTCGGCGAGCAGTACTTC. The chain couples TRBV7-9 to TRBJ2-7; TRBD1 matches at 9 bases. Looked up from germline, CDR1 is SEHNR and CDR2 is FQNEAQ (reference sequence). The CDR3 is 14 amino acids. V was clipped by 5 bases and J by 6 bases; unmatched bases: 8.

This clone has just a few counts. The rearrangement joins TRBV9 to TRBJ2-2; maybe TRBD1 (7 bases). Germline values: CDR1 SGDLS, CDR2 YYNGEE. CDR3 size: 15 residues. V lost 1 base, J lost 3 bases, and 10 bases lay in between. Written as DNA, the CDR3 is TGTGCCAGCAGCGTATCAGGGGGGTACACCGGGGAGCTGTTTTTT. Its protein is CASSVSGGYTGELFF.

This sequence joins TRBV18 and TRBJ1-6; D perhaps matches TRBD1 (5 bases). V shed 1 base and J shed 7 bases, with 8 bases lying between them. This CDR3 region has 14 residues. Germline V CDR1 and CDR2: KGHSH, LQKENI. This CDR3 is CASSPQQDNSPLHF. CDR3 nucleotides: TGTGCCAGCTCACCACAACAGGACAATTCACCCCTCCACTTT.

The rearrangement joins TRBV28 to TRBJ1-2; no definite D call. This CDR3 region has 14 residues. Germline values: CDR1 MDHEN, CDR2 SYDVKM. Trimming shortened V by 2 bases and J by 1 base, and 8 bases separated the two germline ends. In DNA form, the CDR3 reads TGTGCCAGCAGTTTAGGGAGTCTTAACTATGGCTACACCTTC. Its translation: CASSLGSLNYGYTF.

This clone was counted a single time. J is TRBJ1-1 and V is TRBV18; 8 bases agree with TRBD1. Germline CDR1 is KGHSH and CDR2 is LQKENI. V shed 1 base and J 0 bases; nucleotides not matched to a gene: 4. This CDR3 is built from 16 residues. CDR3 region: CASSPRTGNLNTEAFF. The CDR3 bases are TGTGCCAGCTCACCACGGACAGGGAACTTGAACACTGAAGCTTTCTTT.

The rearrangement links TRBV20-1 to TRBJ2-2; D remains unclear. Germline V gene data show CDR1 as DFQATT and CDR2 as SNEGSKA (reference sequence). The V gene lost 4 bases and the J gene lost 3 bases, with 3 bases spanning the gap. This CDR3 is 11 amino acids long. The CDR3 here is CSATDTGELFF. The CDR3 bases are TGCAGTGCTACGGACACCGGGGAGCTGTTTTTT.

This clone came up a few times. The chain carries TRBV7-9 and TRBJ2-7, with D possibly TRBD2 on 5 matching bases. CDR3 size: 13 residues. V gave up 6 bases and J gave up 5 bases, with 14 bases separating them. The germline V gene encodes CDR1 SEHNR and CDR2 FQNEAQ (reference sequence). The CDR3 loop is CASSPAPGNEQYF. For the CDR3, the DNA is TGTGCCAGCAGTCCCGCCCCCGGGAACGAGCAGTACTTC.

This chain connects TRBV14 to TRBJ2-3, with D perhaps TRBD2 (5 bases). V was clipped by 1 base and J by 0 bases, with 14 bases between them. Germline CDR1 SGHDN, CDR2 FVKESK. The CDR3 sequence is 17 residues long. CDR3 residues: CASSQVSGSFSTDTQYF. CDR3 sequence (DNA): TGTGCCAGCAGCCAAGTATCGGGGAGTTTTAGCACAGATACGCAGTATTTT.

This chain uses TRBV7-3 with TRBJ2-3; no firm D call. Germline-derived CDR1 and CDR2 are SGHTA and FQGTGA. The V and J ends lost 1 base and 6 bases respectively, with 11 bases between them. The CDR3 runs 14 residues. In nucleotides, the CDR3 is TGTGCCAGCAGCTTAAACAGAAATGGTGATACGCAGTATTTT. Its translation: CASSLNRNGDTQYF.

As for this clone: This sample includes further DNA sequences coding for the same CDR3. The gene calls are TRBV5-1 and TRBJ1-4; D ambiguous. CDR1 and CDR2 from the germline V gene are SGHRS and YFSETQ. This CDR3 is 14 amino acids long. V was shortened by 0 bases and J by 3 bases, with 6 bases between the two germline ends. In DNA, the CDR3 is TGCGCCAGCAGCTTGGAGGGTCCTAATGAAAAACTGTTTTTT. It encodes CASSLEGPNEKLFF.

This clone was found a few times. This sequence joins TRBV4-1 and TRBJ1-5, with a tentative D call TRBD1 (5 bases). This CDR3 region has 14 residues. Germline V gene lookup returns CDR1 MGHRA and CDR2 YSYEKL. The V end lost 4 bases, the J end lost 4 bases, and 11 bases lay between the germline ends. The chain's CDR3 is CASSLTGGNQPQHF. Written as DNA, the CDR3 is TGCGCCAGCAGCCTCACCGGGGGGAATCAGCCCCAGCATTTT.

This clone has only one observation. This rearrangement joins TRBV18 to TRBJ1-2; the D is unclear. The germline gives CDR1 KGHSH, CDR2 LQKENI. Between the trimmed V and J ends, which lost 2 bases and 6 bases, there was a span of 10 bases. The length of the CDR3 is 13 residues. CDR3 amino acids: CASSPTAKDGYTF. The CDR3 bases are TGTGCCAGCTCACCAACGGCAAAGGATGGCTACACCTTC. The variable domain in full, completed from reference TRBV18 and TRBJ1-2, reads NAGVMQNPRHLVRRRGQEARLRCSPMKGHSHVYWYRQLPEEGLKFMVYLQKENIIDESGMPKERFSAEFPKEGPSILRIQQVVRGDSAAYFCASSPTAKDGYTFGSGTRLTVV.

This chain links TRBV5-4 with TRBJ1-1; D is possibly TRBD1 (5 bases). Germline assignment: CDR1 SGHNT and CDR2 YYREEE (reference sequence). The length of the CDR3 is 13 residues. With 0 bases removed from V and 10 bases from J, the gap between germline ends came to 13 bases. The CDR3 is CASSLAGAESAFF. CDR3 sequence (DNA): TGTGCCAGCAGCTTGGCTGGGGCGGAGTCAGCTTTCTTT. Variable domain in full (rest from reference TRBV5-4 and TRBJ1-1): ETGVTQSPTHLIKTRGQQVTLRCSSQSGHNTVSWYQQALGQGPQFIFQYYREEENGRGNFPPRFSGLQFPNYSSELNVNALELDDSALYLCASSLAGAESAFFGQGTRLTVV.

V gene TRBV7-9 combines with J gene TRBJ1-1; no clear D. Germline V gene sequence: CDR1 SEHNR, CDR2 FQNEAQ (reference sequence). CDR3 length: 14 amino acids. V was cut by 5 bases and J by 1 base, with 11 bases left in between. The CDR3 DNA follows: TGTGCCAGCAGCCCCCAGGTGGGGAACACTGAAGCTTTCTTT. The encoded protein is CASSPQVGNTEAFF.

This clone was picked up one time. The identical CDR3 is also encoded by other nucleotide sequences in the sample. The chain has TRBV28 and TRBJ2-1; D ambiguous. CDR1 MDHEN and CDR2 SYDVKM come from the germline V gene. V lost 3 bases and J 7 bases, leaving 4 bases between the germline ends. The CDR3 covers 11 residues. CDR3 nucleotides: TGTGCCAGCAGTTTGGTGAATGAGCAGTTCTTC. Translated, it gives CASSLVNEQFF. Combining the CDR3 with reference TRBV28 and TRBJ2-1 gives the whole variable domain DVKVTQSSRYLVKRTGEKVFLECVQDMDHENMFWYRQDPGLGLRLIYFSYDVKMKEKGDIPEGYSVSREKKERFSLILESASTNQTSMYLCASSLVNEQFFGPGTRLTVL.

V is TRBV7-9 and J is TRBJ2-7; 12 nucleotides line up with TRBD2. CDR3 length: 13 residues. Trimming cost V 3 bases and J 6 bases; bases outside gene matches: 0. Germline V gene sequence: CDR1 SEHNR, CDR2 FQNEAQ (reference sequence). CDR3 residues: CASSLTSGSEQYF. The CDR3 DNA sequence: TGTGCCAGCAGCTTGACTAGCGGGAGCGAGCAGTACTTC.

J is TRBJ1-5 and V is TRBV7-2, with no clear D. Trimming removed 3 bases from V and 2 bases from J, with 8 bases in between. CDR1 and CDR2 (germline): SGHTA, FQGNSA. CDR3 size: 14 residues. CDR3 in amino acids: CASSFGYGNQPQHF. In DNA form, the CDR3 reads TGTGCCAGCAGCTTCGGATACGGCAATCAGCCCCAGCATTTT.

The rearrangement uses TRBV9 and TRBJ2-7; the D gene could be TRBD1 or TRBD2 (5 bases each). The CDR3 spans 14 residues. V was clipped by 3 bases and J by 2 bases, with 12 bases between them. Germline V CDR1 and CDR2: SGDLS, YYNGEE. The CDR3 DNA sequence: TGTGCCAGCAGCGCCCGGGACCCCGCCTACGAGCAGTACTTC. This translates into CASSARDPAYEQYF.